This T cell receptor (beta chain) was identified in a study of CD8 T cells in Susac syndrome. The J segment lost 6 bases and the V segment lost 7 bases, leaving 4 bases of the junction unmatched. The CDR3 is made up of 11 amino acids. CDR1 is SGHRS and CDR2 is YFSETQ in the germline V gene. Negative isolation was used for CD8+ and CD4+ T cells and FACS enrichment for TEMRA cells. The table lists this clonotype with a count of one. A quantity of about 0.5 to 1 ug RNA underwent reverse transcription using random hexamers. TCRdb re-analysed the immunoSEQ multiplex PCR reads in MiXCR, keeping a single row per CDR3 protein. The table shows 100,000 to 150,000 distinct CDR3 sequences, with roughly 76% occurring only once.

The chain has TRBV5-1 and TRBJ2-7, with 7 bases lining up with TRBD1. Source material: CD8+ T cells from PBMCs. The source of this sequence is a human donor with multiple sclerosis. The CDR3 DNA reads as TGCGCCAGCCGACAGGGTTCCGAGCAGTACTTC. Translated, it gives CASRQGSEQYF.